These 2 T cell receptor beta chains share one sample of origin, sequenced in a study of blood T cells in healthy people across ages. A second about 7 to 12 cycle PCR used barcoded and J-beta primers. TCRdb used MiXCR to reprocess the 5' RACE reads, holding one entry per CDR3 protein. The data show approximately 690,000 distinct CDR3 sequences, 58% seen once. Sequencing was performed on blood. These receptors all stem from a man aged 60 to 69 in good health.

Here the CDR3 DNA reads TGCAGTGCAAAACAGGGGTCGGGCCCGCAGTACTTC. This gives the protein CSAKQGSGPQYF. V is TRBV20-1 and J is TRBJ2-5; TRBD1 aligns across 7 bases. Germline CDR1 and CDR2: DFQATT and SNEGSKA (reference sequence). CDR3 length: 12 residues. V lost 6 bases, J lost 11 bases, and 12 bases stayed unmatched.

This clonotype was observed a few times. J is TRBJ2-5 and V is TRBV20-1, with 9 bases aligning to TRBD2. Germline V gives CDR1 DFQATT, CDR2 SNEGSKA (reference sequence). Losses at the gene ends were 1 base for V and 4 bases for J; bases not matched to a gene: 4. This CDR3 comprises 14 residues. The chain's CDR3 is CSARVTSGGETQYF. The CDR3 coding sequence is TGCAGTGCTAGAGTGACTAGCGGAGGAGAGACCCAGTACTTC.